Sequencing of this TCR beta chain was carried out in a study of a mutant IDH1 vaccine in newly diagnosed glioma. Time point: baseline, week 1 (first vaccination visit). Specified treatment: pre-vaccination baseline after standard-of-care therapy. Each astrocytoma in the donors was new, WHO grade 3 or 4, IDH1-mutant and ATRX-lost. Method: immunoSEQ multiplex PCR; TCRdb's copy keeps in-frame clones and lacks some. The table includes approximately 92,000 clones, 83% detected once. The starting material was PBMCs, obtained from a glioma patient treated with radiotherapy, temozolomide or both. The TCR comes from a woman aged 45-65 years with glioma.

The CDR3 DNA reads as TGTGCCAGCAGCCCCATTGGAGGGGGCGAAGGTACTGAAGCTTTCTTT. Translated: CASSPIGGGEGTEAFF. The chain is built from TRBV14 and TRBJ1-1, with TRBD1 matching 7 bases. The CDR3 loop spans 16 amino acids. The junction had 13 bases not matched to a gene; V was cut back by 4 bases and J by 5 bases. Germline assignment: CDR1 SGHDN and CDR2 FVKESK. Complete variable domain (other parts from reference TRBV14 and TRBJ1-1): EAGVTQFPSHSVIEKGQTVTLRCDPISGHDNLYWYRRVMGKEIKFLLHFVKESKQDESGMPNNRFLAERTGGTYSTLKVQPAELEDSGVYFCASSPIGGGEGTEAFFGQGTRLTVV.